A selection of T cell receptor beta chains follows, all from one sample in a study of T cells in Graves' hyperthyroidism and ophthalmopathy. From the multiplex PCR reads, TCRdb called clonotypes with MiXCR, one entry per CDR3 protein. The table shows 540,000 or so distinct CDR3 sequences, with less than 20% occurring only once. Sequenced: blood. Receptor source: a woman between 25 and 40 years old with Graves' hyperthyroidism. CDR3s include the opening cysteine and the closing phenylalanine or tryptophan. A D gene is named only where the DNA matches it firmly. Clone size is not always given. Where it is, it says once, few, many or a class for expanded clones.

V	size	J	D	DNA	CDR3
TRBV30	many	TRBJ2-3	.	TGTGCCTGGAGTTCCCAGGGCACAGATACGCAGTATTTT	CAWSSQGTDTQYF
TRBV20-1	many	TRBJ2-3	.	TGCAGTGGGAGCGCCAGAAGCCCTAGCACAGATACGCAGTATTTT	CSGSARSPSTDTQYF
TRBV10-3	.	TRBJ2-7	TRBD2	TGTGCCATAGGACTAGCGGGAGTTGACGAGCAGTACTTC	CAIGLAGVDEQYF
TRBV12-3/TRBV12-4	few	TRBJ2-1	TRBD2	TGTGCCAGCAGTTTCCATAGCGGGAGTACCTACAATGAGCAGTTCTTC	CASSFHSGSTYNEQFF
TRBV10-1	few	TRBJ2-7	TRBD1	TGCGCCAGCAGTGAGTCTGTGGGGGACAGTTACGAGCAGTACTTC	CASSESVGDSYEQYF
TRBV5-5	many	TRBJ2-2	.	TGTGCCAGCAGCTTCTACCTCACCGGGGAGCTGTTTTTT	CASSFYLTGELFF
TRBV4-3	few	TRBJ2-1	TRBD2	TGCGCCAGCAGCCATCTGGGGGAGGGGTTTAGTTCCTACAATGAGCAGTTCTTC	CASSHLGEGFSSYNEQFF
TRBV12-3/TRBV12-4	few	TRBJ2-1	TRBD2	TGTGCCAGCAGTGCCGGGACTAGACGTATCACTGAGCAGTTCTTC	CASSAGTRRITEQFF
TRBV12-3/TRBV12-4	few	TRBJ1-1	.	TGTGCCAGCAGTTTAGTAGGCTTAAAGGGTACTGAAGCTTTCTTT	CASSLVGLKGTEAFF
TRBV15	many	TRBJ2-3	TRBD2	TGTGCCACCAGCAAATCGGGGGCCGCTAGCGGGGTCCGAGATACGCAGTATTTT	CATSKSGAASGVRDTQYF
TRBV30	few	TRBJ1-5	TRBD1	TGTGCCTGGAGTGTAGGACGGACAGGGCTTTTTAGCAATCAGCCCCAGCATTTT	CAWSVGRTGLFSNQPQHF
TRBV20-1	few	TRBJ2-7	TRBD2	TGCAGTGCTACCCTAGCGGGAGGTAAGGGTCGGTACGAGCAGTACTTC	CSATLAGGKGRYEQYF
TRBV7-2	.	TRBJ2-2	TRBD2	TGTGCCAGCAGCCAGACTAGCGGGGCCGGGGAGCTGTTTTTT	CASSQTSGAGELFF